This T cell receptor (beta chain) is drawn from a study of T cells after yellow fever vaccination. TCRdb passed the 5' RACE reads through MiXCR, listing each CDR3 protein once. Of 150,000 to 200,000 distinct CDR3 sequences listed, about 6% are singletons. There are a few counts of this clonotype. Trimming removed 0 bases at V and 0 bases at J, with 10 bases between. Germline CDR1 reads SGHRS; CDR2 reads YFSETQ. The length of the CDR3 is 16 residues. This sequence joins TRBV5-1 and TRBJ2-4; D is possibly TRBD2 (5 bases). The material was CD4+ T cells sorted from PBMCs, obtained on the day of the first yellow fever vaccination. The sequence came from a man aged 18 to 29 who received the YFV17D yellow fever vaccine. Here the CDR3 reads CASSLDLGLAKNIQYF. DNA of the CDR3: TGCGCCAGCAGCTTGGATTTAGGACTAGCCAAAAACATTCAGTACTTC.